This T cell receptor beta chain appears in the sequencing data of a study of cytomegalovirus exposure and HLA in healthy donors. General study results and limits: TCR beta sequences reportedly predicted the HLA-A and HLA-B alleles of most subjects accurately. Sequencing depth roughly uniform across donors was assumed in presence/absence analyses.

The PCR was carried out with 60 Vbeta primers and 13 Jbeta primers. Assay used: immunoSEQ multiplex PCR; TCRdb lists only in-frame clones, some missing. The repertoire holds some 98,000 clones, with about 81% as singletons. The CDR3 has 16 residues. Germline values: CDR1 KGHSH, CDR2 LQKENI. Between the trimmed V and J ends, which lost 2 bases and 5 bases, there was a span of 15 bases. Of note for this clone: Its cognate antigen is unknown.

The sequencing input was PBMCs. The V and J genes are TRBV18 and TRBJ1-4, with D unclear. This sequence was found in a man between 35 and 55 years old in good health and CMV-seronegative. The CDR3 coding sequence is TGTGCCAGCTCACCAAAGGTGGGCAGTACAAATGAAAAACTGTTTTTT. It encodes CASSPKVGSTNEKLFF.